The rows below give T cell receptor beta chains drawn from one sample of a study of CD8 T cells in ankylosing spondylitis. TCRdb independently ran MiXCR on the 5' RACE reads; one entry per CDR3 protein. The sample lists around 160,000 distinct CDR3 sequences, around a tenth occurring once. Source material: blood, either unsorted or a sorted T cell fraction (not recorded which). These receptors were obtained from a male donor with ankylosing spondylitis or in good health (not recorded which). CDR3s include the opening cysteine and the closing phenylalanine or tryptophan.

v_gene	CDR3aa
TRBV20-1	CSASVASNYGYTF
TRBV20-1	CSARGARGTGELFF
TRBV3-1	CASRDTDGWVSGNTIYF
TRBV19	CASADRIYGYTF
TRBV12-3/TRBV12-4	CASSSIGPLDEQYF
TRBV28	CASSSDSTGPYEQYF
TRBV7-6	CASSPLTGSYNEQFF
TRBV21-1	CASSPLAGPSSYNEQFF
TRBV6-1	CASSGRNSPLHF
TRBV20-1	CSGGTGRSYEQYF
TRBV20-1	CSARGQSAYNEQFF
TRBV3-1	CASSLRTLGNTEAFF
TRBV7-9	CASSGYDEQFF
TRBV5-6	CASSHRDRVYNEQFF
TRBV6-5	CASSSSDRPQETQYF
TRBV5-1	CASSLDSPNQPQHF
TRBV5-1	CASSLEGAGFDGYTF
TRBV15	CATSRDQQNSGNTIYF
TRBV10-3	CAISGEGGVGKNIQYF
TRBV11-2	CASSPTGLIYNEQFF
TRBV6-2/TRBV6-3	CASSNSRGPLSLEQFF
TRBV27	CASSLSKGKYEQYF
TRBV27	CASSPISAALRDQPQHF
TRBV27	CASSTSDRDDEQFF
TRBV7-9	CASSLGEGGNTEAFF
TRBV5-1	CASSSLGAGGEETQYF
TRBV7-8	CASSLMGRSSYEQYF
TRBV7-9	CASSLPPSGGNEQFF
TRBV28	CASSTGTPGYGYTF
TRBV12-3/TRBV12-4	CASSLEPAANVLTF
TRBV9	CASSVSGRGDYEQYF
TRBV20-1	CSAIRQGASDTQYF
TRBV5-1	CASRRTGGGYEQYF
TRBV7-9	CASSLAGTGGTETQYF
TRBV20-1	CCAQASGGDTGELFF
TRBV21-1	CASRKEKSYEQYF
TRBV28	CASSWGTGGDTQYF
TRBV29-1	CSVVGHRDWGYEQYF
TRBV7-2	CASSSLRTGGSYTF
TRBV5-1	CASSSQPSGREVKNIQYF
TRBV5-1	CASSLRQGATGELFF
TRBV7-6	CASSPGAPEAFF
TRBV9	CASSVEGDGNTIYF
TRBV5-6	CASSFGERMNTGELFF
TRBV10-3	CAISDQGAGRGDEQFF
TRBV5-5	CASSSGQGPDSPLHF
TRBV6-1	CATAKRSYNEQFF
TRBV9	CASSVRWADNEQFF
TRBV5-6	CASSSNLRAGSETQYF
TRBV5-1	CASSFTGPQDIQYF
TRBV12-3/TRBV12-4	CASSLGTGQGQPQHF
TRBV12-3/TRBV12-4	CASSPKAGGYGYTF
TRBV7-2	CASSQGLRLGGRETQYF
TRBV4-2	CASSQASLAANNEQFF
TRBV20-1	CSATKDTLNTEAFF
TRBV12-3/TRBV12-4	CASRWGQMNEQYF